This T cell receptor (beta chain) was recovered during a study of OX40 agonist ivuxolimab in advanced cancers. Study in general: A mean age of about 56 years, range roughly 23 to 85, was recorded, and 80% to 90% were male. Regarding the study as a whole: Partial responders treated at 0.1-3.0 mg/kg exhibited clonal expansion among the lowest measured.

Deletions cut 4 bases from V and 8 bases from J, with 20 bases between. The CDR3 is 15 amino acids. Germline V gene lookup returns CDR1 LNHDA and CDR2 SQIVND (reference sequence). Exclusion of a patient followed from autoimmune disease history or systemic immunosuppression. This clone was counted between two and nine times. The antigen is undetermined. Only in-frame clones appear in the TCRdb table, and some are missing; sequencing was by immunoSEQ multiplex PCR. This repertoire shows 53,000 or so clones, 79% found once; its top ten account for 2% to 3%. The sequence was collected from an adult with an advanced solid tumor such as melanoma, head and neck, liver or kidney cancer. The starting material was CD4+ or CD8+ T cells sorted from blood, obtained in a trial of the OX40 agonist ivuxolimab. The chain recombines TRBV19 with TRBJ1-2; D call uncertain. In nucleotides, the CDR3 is TGTGCCAGTAGTAAAAATCCGAGTGGAGGTGGAGGCTACACCTTC. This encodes CASSKNPSGGGGYTF.